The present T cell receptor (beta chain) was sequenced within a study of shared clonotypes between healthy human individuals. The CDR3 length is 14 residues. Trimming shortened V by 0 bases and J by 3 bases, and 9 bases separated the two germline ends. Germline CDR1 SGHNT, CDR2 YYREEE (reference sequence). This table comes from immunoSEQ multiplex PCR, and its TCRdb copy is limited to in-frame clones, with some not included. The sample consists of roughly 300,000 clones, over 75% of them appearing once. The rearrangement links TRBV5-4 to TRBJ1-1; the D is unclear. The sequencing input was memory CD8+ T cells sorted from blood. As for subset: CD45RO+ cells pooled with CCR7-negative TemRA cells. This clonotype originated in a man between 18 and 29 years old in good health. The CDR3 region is CASSLGSRDTEAFF. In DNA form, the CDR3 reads TGTGCCAGCAGCTTGGGGTCCCGAGACACTGAAGCTTTCTTT.